The 18 T cell receptor beta chains presented below share a single source sample, sequenced in a study of early T cells in non-severe SARS-CoV-2 infection. From the 5' RACE reads, TCRdb called clonotypes with MiXCR, one entry per CDR3 protein. The sample lists 60,000 to 90,000 distinct CDR3 sequences, less than 20% seen once, with approximately 2.6% in the top ten. Sequenced sample: whole blood. These receptors all stem from an adult who was a healthcare worker with PCR-confirmed SARS-CoV-2 infection or an uninfected control (not recorded which).

This clonotype appeared a few times. This chain links TRBV6-6 with TRBJ2-7; 8 bases fit TRBD1. Germline V lookup: CDR1 MNHNY, CDR2 SVGAGI (reference sequence). This CDR3 has 13 amino acids. The trim removed 6 bases at V and 5 bases at J, leaving 6 bases unmatched. The CDR3 sequence is CASSLTGGNEQYF. CDR3 sequence (DNA): TGTGCCAGCAGCCTCACAGGGGGGAACGAGCAGTACTTC.

This clonotype has only a few counts. The chain links TRBV7-3 to TRBJ2-5, with unresolved D. Germline V lookup: CDR1 SGHTA, CDR2 FQGTGA. This CDR3 is 13 amino acids long. V dropped 4 bases and J dropped 5 bases, with 11 bases sitting between them. The CDR3 loop is CASSSEALETQYF. In DNA, the CDR3 is TGTGCCAGCAGCTCCGAAGCGTTGGAGACCCAGTACTTC.

The chain combines TRBV10-2 with TRBJ2-1, with D tentatively TRBD1 (5 bases). Trimming removed 2 bases at V and 5 bases at J, with 10 bases between. Germline CDR1 WSHSY, CDR2 SAAADI. This CDR3 has 14 amino acids. The CDR3 region is CASSEPGQNNEQFF. The DNA of the CDR3 is TGCGCCAGCAGTGAGCCTGGACAAAACAATGAGCAGTTCTTC.

V is TRBV7-2 and J is TRBJ1-1, with a weak D call TRBD1 (6 bases). Germline loops: CDR1 SGHTA, CDR2 FQGNSA. V was shortened by 4 bases and J by 0 bases, with 9 bases between the two germline ends. The length of the CDR3 is 14 residues. CDR3 residues: CASSSTGLNTEAFF. CDR3 DNA: TGTGCCAGCAGCTCGACAGGCTTGAACACTGAAGCTTTCTTT.

This clonotype has more than one count but fewer than ten. V gene TRBV4-2 combines with J gene TRBJ2-1, with 14 bases aligning to TRBD2. Germline values: CDR1 LGHNA, CDR2 YNFKEQ. Losses at the gene ends were 1 base for V and 0 bases for J; bases not matched to a gene: 2. The CDR3 loop spans 18 amino acids. Here the CDR3 DNA reads TGTGCCAGCAGCCAAGCCGGGACTAGCGGGAGCTCCTACAATGAGCAGTTCTTC. Translating gives CASSQAGTSGSSYNEQFF.

CDR3 sequence reads: CATGTGAQPQHF. The CDR3, as DNA: TGTGCCACGGGGACAGGGGCTCAGCCCCAGCATTTT. The chain joins TRBV24-1 to TRBJ1-5; 10 bases are a match to TRBD1. V dropped 10 bases and J dropped 6; count of bases not matched to a gene: 2. Germline CDR1 KGHDR, CDR2 SFDVKD. CDR3 length equals 12 residues.

This clonotype was detected a few times. V usage is TRBV6-4 and J usage is TRBJ2-5; 9 nucleotides agree with TRBD2. The CDR3 is 15 amino acids. J gave up 4 bases and V 6 bases, and 9 bases lay outside the gene matches. From germline, CDR1 is MRHNA and CDR2 SNTAGT. As DNA, the CDR3 is TGTGCCAGCAGCGCTCTAGCGGGACCGGTAGAGACCCAGTACTTC. Translating gives CASSALAGPVETQYF.

This clonotype has only a few counts. The chain couples TRBV6-2 or TRBV6-3 to TRBJ2-3; the D gene could be TRBD1 or TRBD2 (5 bases each). Germline CDR1 is MNHEY and CDR2 is SVGEGT. The ends were cut back, 7 bases at V and 4 bases at J, with 21 bases in the middle. The CDR3 totals 16 residues. In nucleotides, the CDR3 is TGTGCCAGCACCAATAGGGGACCTTTGGGCGCAGATACGCAGTATTTT. It is translated as CASTNRGPLGADTQYF.

The CDR3 DNA is TGTGCCAGCAGCTCTAGCGGGAGGGCCATGAATGAGCAGTTCTTC. Amino acids: CASSSSGRAMNEQFF. The chain joins TRBV7-3 to TRBJ2-1, with 12 positions matching TRBD2. The V gene end was trimmed by 4 bases and the J gene end by 7 bases; junction bases not matched to a gene: 5. The CDR3 consists of 15 residues. Germline CDR1 and CDR2: SGHTA and FQGTGA.

This clonotype has only one observation. This may stem from a read error, because a much larger clone lies one nucleotide away. The chain couples TRBV5-1 to TRBJ2-7; 11 bases are shared with TRBD2. This CDR3 contains 15 residues. Germline CDR1 and CDR2: SGHRS and YFSETQ. The CDR3 coding sequence is TGCGCCAGCAGCTATACTAGCGGGGGAACCTACGACCAGTACTTC. Amino acids: CASSYTSGGTYDQYF.

The V and J genes are TRBV3-1 and TRBJ1-5; D is undetermined. The CDR3 loop spans 14 amino acids. Germline CDR1 reads LGHDT; CDR2 reads YNNKEL (reference sequence). Trimming stripped 1 base from V and 1 base from J, with 5 bases between. CDR3 residues: CASSQGTSNQPQHF. The DNA for the CDR3 is TGTGCCAGCAGCCAAGGGACGAGCAATCAGCCCCAGCATTTT.

A few counts support this clonotype. The chain is built from TRBV27 and TRBJ1-1; 12 bases agree with TRBD1. This CDR3 has 18 residues. CDR1 MNHEY and CDR2 SMNVEV come from the germline V gene (reference sequence). The ends lost 5 bases at V and 5 bases at J; junction bases unmatched: 15. The CDR3 here is CASSLLRDRGLRKTEAFF. For the CDR3, the DNA is TGTGCCAGCAGTCTGCTCCGGGACAGGGGGCTTAGAAAAACTGAAGCTTTCTTT.

This clonotype was counted between two and nine times. The chain has TRBV5-1 and TRBJ2-3; 7 bases line up with TRBD2. Trimming at V came to 0 bases and at J to 8 bases, leaving 12 bases not matched to a gene. Germline CDR1 and CDR2: SGHRS and YFSETQ. The CDR3 has 16 amino acids. DNA for the CDR3: TGCGCCAGCAGCTTGGCGGCTAGCGGCCATGTGAGTACGCAGTATTTT. It specifies CASSLAASGHVSTQYF.

The chain has TRBV5-1 and TRBJ1-1; 11 nucleotides line up with TRBD1. Germline V gives CDR1 SGHRS, CDR2 YFSETQ. The CDR3 length is 16 residues. Trimming at V came to 4 bases and at J to 4 bases, leaving 9 bases not matched to a gene. The CDR3 coding sequence is TGCGCCAGCAGCCCTAACGGACAGGGGGCTGGCACTGAAGCTTTCTTT. Its translation is CASSPNGQGAGTEAFF.

The chain couples TRBV7-2 to TRBJ2-7; 11 nucleotides align to TRBD1. The V gene end was trimmed by 8 bases and the J gene end by 7 bases; junction bases not matched to a gene: 4. The CDR3 length is 12 residues. Germline V gene lookup returns CDR1 SGHTA and CDR2 FQGNSA. The CDR3 DNA follows: TGTGCCAGCGGACAGGGGGCGTGTGAGCAGTACTTC. Protein sequence: CASGQGACEQYF.

This chain links TRBV10-2 with TRBJ2-1; maybe TRBD2 (6 bases). Deletions cut 6 bases from V and 1 base from J, with 13 bases between. The germline CDR1 and CDR2 sequences are WSHSY and SAAADI. CDR3 length equals 15 residues. The CDR3 sequence is CASRLTAGSYNEQFF. CDR3 DNA sequence: TGCGCCAGCAGACTTACAGCGGGTTCCTACAATGAGCAGTTCTTC.

This clonotype was counted a few times. This chain connects TRBV29-1 to TRBJ1-5; D not resolved. Germline CDR1 is SQVTM and CDR2 is ANQGSEA. This CDR3 region has 11 residues. Trimming stripped 6 bases from V and 5 bases from J, with 8 bases between. The CDR3 sequence: CSVADDQPQHF. In DNA, the CDR3 is TGCAGCGTCGCGGACGATCAGCCCCAGCATTTT.

The chain has TRBV2 and TRBJ2-2; TRBD2 matches at 7 bases. This CDR3 spans 15 amino acids. V gave up 4 bases and J gave up 4 bases; unmatched junction bases: 6. CDR1 is SNHLY, CDR2 FYNNEI, per germline. The CDR3 loop reads CASSAASGSTGELFF. The CDR3 DNA reads TGTGCCAGCAGTGCCGCTAGCGGCTCCACCGGGGAGCTGTTTTTT.